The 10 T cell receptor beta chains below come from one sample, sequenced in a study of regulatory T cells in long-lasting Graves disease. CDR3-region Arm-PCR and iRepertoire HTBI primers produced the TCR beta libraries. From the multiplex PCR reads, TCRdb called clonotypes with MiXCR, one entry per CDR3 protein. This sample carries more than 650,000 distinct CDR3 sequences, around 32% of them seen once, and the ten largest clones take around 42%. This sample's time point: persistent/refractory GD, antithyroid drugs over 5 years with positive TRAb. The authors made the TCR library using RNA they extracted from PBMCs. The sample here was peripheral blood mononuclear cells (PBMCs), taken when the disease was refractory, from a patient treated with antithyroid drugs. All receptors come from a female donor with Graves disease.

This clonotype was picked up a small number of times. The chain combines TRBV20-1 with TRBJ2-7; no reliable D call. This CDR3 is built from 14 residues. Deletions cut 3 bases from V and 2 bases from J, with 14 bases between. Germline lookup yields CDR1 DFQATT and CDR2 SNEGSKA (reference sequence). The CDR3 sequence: CSASKTAGTYEQYF. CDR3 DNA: TGCAGTGCTAGCAAGACCGCCGGCACCTACGAGCAGTACTTC.

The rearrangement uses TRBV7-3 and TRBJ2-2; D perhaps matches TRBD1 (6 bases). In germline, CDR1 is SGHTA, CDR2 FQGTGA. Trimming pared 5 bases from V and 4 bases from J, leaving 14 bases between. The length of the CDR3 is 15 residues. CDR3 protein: CASSPETGTTGELFF. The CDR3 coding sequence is TGTGCCAGCAGCCCAGAAACAGGGACCACCGGGGAGCTGTTTTTT.

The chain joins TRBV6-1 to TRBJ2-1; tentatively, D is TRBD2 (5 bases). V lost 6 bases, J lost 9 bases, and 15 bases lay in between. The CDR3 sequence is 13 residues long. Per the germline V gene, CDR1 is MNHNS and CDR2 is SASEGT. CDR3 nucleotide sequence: TGTGCCAGCAGCTCCCCCCTACGGGGTGAGCAGTTCTTC. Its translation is CASSSPLRGEQFF.

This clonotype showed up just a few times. CDR3 region: CASSSPRGLESPLHF. CDR3 nucleotide sequence: TGTGCCAGCAGTTCTCCCAGGGGTTTAGAGTCACCCCTCCACTTT. The chain uses TRBV6-5 and TRBJ1-6; D is perhaps TRBD1 (6 bases). V was trimmed by 4 bases and J by 10 bases, leaving 17 bases between them. The CDR3 extends over 15 amino acids. Germline V CDR1 and CDR2: MNHEY, SVGAGI.

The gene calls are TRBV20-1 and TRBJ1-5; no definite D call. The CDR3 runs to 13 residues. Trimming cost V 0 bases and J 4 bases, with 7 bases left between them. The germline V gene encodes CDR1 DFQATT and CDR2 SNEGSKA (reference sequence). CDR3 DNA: TGCAGTGCTAGAGATGAGACAAATCAGCCCCAGCATTTT. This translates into CSARDETNQPQHF.

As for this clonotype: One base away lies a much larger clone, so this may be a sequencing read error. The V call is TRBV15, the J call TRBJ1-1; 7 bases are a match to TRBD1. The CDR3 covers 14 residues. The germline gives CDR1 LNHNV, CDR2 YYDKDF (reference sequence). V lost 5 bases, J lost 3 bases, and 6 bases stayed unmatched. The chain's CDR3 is CATSGIQGDTEAFF. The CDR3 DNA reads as TGTGCCACCAGCGGGATTCAGGGGGACACTGAAGCTTTCTTT.

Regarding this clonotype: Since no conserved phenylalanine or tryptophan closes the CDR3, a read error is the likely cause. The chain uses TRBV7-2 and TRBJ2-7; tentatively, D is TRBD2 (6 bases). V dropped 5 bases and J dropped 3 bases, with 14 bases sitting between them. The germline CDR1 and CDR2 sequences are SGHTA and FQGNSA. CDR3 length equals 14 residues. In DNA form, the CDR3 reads TGTGCCAGCAGCGCTCGTAGCGGCTACTACGAGCAGTACCTC. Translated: CASSARSGYYEQYL.

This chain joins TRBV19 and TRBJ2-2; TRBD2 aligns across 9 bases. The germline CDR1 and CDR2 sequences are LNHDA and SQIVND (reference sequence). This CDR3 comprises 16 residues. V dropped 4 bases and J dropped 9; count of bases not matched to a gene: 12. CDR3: CASSKDGTSRIRELFF. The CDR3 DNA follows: TGTGCCAGTAGTAAGGACGGGACTAGCAGGATCCGGGAGCTGTTTTTT.

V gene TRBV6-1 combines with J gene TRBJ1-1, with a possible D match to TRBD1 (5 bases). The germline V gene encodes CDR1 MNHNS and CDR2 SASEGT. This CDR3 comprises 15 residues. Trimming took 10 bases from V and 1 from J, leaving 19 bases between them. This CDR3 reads CATLGGRRTNTEAFF. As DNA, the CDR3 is TGTGCCACCTTGGGGGGACGCCGGACGAACACTGAAGCTTTCTTT.

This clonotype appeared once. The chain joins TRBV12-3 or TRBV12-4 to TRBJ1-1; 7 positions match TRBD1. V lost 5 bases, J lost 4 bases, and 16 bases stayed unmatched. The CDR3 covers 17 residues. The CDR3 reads CASSPRADRARATEAFF. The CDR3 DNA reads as TGTGCCAGCAGTCCCCGAGCAGACAGGGCGAGAGCCACTGAAGCTTTCTTT.